These 16 T cell receptor beta chains came from one sample sequenced in a study of cytomegalovirus exposure and HLA in healthy donors (dated by TCRdb to 2017 to 2019). The library was prepared using the immunoSEQ multiplex PCR assay. For the multiplex PCR, a mixture combining 60 forward primers for TCR Vbeta segments and 13 reverse primers for TCR Jbeta segments was used. Not all clones reach the TCRdb copy of this immuneACCESS table, which keeps in-frame sequences only. Checked studies attribute under half of the gap to unresolved V genes and leave the rest unexplained. The sample data list 100,000 or so clones, and nearly 65% of these were observed just once. Approximately 4.3% of the sample is taken by the ten largest. Sequencing was done on a sample of PBMCs. These receptors came from a human donor in good health.

As concerns this clone: This sample includes further DNA sequences coding for the same CDR3. The chain recombines TRBV7-9 with TRBJ1-1; 10 positions agree with TRBD1. From germline, CDR1 is SEHNR and CDR2 FQNEAQ (reference sequence). V lost 5 bases to trimming and J lost 5 bases; unmatched junction nucleotides: 8. The CDR3 loop spans 15 amino acids. CDR3 in amino acids: CASSPPTGGGTEAFF. The CDR3 DNA is TGTGCCAGCAGCCCGCCGACAGGGGGCGGAACTGAAGCTTTCTTT. Full variable domain (remainder filled in from reference TRBV7-9 and TRBJ1-1): DTGVSQNPRHKITKRGQNVTFRCDPISEHNRLYWYRQTLGQGPEFLTYFQNEAQLEKSRLLSDRFSAERPKGSFSTLEIQRTEQGDSAMYLCASSPPTGGGTEAFFGQGTRLTVV.

The chain carries TRBV6-4 and TRBJ1-1; 7 bases line up with TRBD1. CDR3 length equals 15 residues. The V gene end was trimmed by 6 bases and the J gene end by 4 bases; junction bases not matched to a gene: 11. Germline V gives CDR1 MRHNA, CDR2 SNTAGT. The CDR3 DNA reads TGTGCCAGCAGCGAGGAGGGGGCGGGAAGCACTGAAGCTTTCTTT. It yields the protein CASSEEGAGSTEAFF.

The gene calls are TRBV6-5 and TRBJ2-1; the match to TRBD1 covers 9 bases. The junction had 9 bases not matched to a gene; V was cut back by 6 bases and J by 6 bases. This CDR3 spans 15 amino acids. In germline, CDR1 is MNHEY, CDR2 SVGAGI. The CDR3 DNA is TGTGCCAGCAGCAAAGCCGGGACAGGGCGCAATGAGCAGTTCTTC. This translates into CASSKAGTGRNEQFF.

The rearrangement links TRBV19 to TRBJ1-5; 7 bases are shared with TRBD1. Losses at the gene ends were 3 bases for V and 0 bases for J; bases not matched to a gene: 11. This CDR3 region has 18 residues. CDR1 and CDR2 (germline): LNHDA, SQIVND (reference sequence). In DNA, the CDR3 is TGTGCCAGTAGTATCTGGTCGGGACAGTTCCTTAGCAATCAGCCCCAGCATTTT. This encodes CASSIWSGQFLSNQPQHF. Based on the CDR3 plus reference TRBV19 and TRBJ1-5, the full variable domain is DGGITQSPKYLFRKEGQNVTLSCEQNLNHDAMYWYRQDPGQGLRLIYYSQIVNDFQKGDIAEGYSVSREKKESFPLTVTSAQKNPTAFYLCASSIWSGQFLSNQPQHFGDGTRLSIL.

The chain uses TRBV7-3 and TRBJ2-2; 9 bases match TRBD2. V trimming: 0 bases; J trimming: 1 base; junction bases outside the gene matches: 9. Germline V lookup: CDR1 SGHTA, CDR2 FQGTGA. This CDR3 is built from 19 residues. Here the CDR3 reads CASSLTQGSGGLNTGELFF. The CDR3 DNA reads TGTGCCAGCAGCTTAACTCAGGGTAGCGGGGGCCTGAACACCGGGGAGCTGTTTTTT.

The rearrangement uses TRBV19 and TRBJ1-4; maybe TRBD1 (5 bases). With 1 base removed from V and 5 bases from J, the gap between germline ends came to 8 bases. This CDR3 contains 14 residues. The germline gives CDR1 LNHDA, CDR2 SQIVND (reference sequence). CDR3 amino acids: CASSIGRGNEKLFF. The CDR3 region has the DNA TGTGCCAGTAGTATAGGAAGGGGAAATGAAAAACTGTTTTTT.

This clone has more than one count but fewer than ten. This sequence joins TRBV19 and TRBJ1-2; a possible D gene is TRBD1 (6 bases). V was shortened by 5 bases and J by 5 bases, with 24 bases between the two germline ends. Germline assignment: CDR1 LNHDA and CDR2 SQIVND (reference sequence). CDR3 length: 17 amino acids. The CDR3 here is CASSPYPSQGRWYGYTF. For the CDR3, the DNA is TGTGCCAGTAGTCCCTACCCGTCTCAGGGGCGGTGGTATGGCTACACCTTC.

V gene TRBV14 combines with J gene TRBJ2-1; maybe TRBD2 (6 bases). The CDR3 spans 15 residues. V was trimmed by 1 base and J by 3 bases, leaving 10 bases between them. The germline V gene encodes CDR1 SGHDN and CDR2 FVKESK. This CDR3 is CASSQGDSNYNEQFF. CDR3 DNA: TGTGCCAGCAGCCAAGGGGACTCGAACTACAATGAGCAGTTCTTC.

This clone appeared a single time. Other DNA sequences within the sample encode an identical CDR3. The J gene is TRBJ1-3, the V gene TRBV7-2, with D possibly matching TRBD1 (5 bases). CDR1 SGHTA and CDR2 FQGNSA come from the germline V gene. The CDR3 length is 14 residues. V gave up 3 bases and J gave up 3 bases, with 9 bases separating them. This CDR3 is CASSFRQSGNTIYF. The CDR3, as DNA: TGTGCCAGCAGCTTCCGACAGAGTGGAAACACCATATATTTT.

The rearrangement uses TRBV4-1 and TRBJ2-2, with 8 bases fitting TRBD1. This CDR3 comprises 16 residues. The V gene end was trimmed by 4 bases and the J gene end by 1 base; junction bases not matched to a gene: 5. Germline assignment: CDR1 MGHRA and CDR2 YSYEKL. CDR3 coding DNA: TGCGCCAGCAGCCCCTTCGGGACAGGGAACACCGGGGAGCTGTTTTTT. Translation: CASSPFGTGNTGELFF.

A few counts support this clone. The chain links TRBV5-1 to TRBJ2-7, with 11 bases that match TRBD2. J was trimmed by 6 bases and V by 4 bases; bases with no gene match: 6. Germline values: CDR1 SGHRS, CDR2 YFSETQ. The length of the CDR3 is 14 residues. CDR3: CASSQLAGAREQYF. The DNA for the CDR3 is TGCGCCAGCAGCCAACTAGCGGGAGCACGCGAGCAGTACTTC.

This sequence joins TRBV5-6 and TRBJ2-7; TRBD2 aligns across 11 bases. With V trimmed by 5 bases and J by 4 bases, 5 bases remained unmatched. CDR3 length: 14 residues. The V gene's germline CDR1 is SGHDT and CDR2 YYEEEE. CDR3 sequence: CASRVSGRAYEQYF. CDR3 in DNA: TGTGCCAGCAGGGTTAGCGGGAGGGCGTACGAGCAGTACTTC.

V usage is TRBV2 and J usage is TRBJ1-5; TRBD1 matches 9 bases. The junction had 11 bases not matched to a gene; V was cut back by 5 bases and J by 0 bases. The CDR3 loop spans 18 amino acids. In germline, CDR1 is SNHLY, CDR2 FYNNEI. The CDR3 region has the DNA TGTGCCAGCAGTTTCCCGCGACAGGGGGGGCATAGCAATCAGCCCCAGCATTTT. Amino acids: CASSFPRQGGHSNQPQHF.

This clone appeared once. The J gene is TRBJ2-3, the V gene TRBV10-3; 8 nucleotides match TRBD2. The germline V gene has CDR1 ENHRY and CDR2 SYGVKD. V lost 6 bases to trimming and J lost 5 bases; unmatched junction nucleotides: 10. This CDR3 is built from 15 residues. CDR3 loop: CAIRPSGGQRDTQYF. CDR3 nucleotide sequence: TGTGCCATCAGACCAAGCGGGGGCCAAAGAGATACGCAGTATTTT.

The chain carries TRBV11-2 and TRBJ1-2; possible D gene TRBD1, 6 bases. Germline loops: CDR1 SGHAT, CDR2 FQNNGV. The CDR3 is 14 amino acids. The V gene lost 4 bases and the J gene lost 7 bases, with 16 bases spanning the gap. CDR3 sequence reads: CASSSYGQGIGYTF. CDR3 DNA: TGTGCCAGCAGCTCCTACGGTCAGGGGATTGGCTACACCTTC. Complete variable domain (other parts from reference TRBV11-2 and TRBJ1-2): EAGVAQSPRYKIIEKRQSVAFWCNPISGHATLYWYQQILGQGPKLLIQFQNNGVVDDSQLPKDRFSAERLKGVDSTLKIQPAKLEDSAVYLCASSSYGQGIGYTFGSGTRLTVV.

J is TRBJ2-7 and V is TRBV19; maybe TRBD2 (6 bases). The V gene lost 3 bases and the J gene lost 0 bases, with 12 bases spanning the gap. Germline V CDR1 and CDR2: LNHDA, SQIVND (reference sequence). The CDR3 covers 15 residues. The CDR3 DNA reads as TGTGCCAGTAGTATTATCGGCGGGACCTCCTACGAGCAGTACTTC. It yields the protein CASSIIGGTSYEQYF.